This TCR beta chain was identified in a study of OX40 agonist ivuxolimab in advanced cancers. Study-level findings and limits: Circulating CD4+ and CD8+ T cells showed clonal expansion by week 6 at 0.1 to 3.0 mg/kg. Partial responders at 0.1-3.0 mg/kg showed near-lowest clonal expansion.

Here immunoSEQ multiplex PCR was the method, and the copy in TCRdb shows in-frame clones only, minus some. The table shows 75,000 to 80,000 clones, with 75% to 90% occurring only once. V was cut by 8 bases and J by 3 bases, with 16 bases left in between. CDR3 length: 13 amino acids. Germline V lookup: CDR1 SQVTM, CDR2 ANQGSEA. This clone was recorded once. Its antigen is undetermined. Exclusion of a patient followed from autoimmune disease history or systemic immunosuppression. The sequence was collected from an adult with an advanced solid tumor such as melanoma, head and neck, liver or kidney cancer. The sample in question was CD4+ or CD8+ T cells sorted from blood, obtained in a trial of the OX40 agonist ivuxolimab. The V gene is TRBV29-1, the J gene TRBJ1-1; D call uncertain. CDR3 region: CSPARGPDTEAFF. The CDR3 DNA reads TGCAGCCCCGCACGCGGGCCGGACACTGAAGCTTTCTTT.